These 14 T cell receptor beta chains were all obtained from the same sample, sequenced in a study of CD8+ T cells in alopecia areata. In each case, RNA was isolated and then reverse transcribed into cDNA as the sequencing template. The repertoire was sequenced with immunoSEQ multiplex PCR; TCRdb's copy has only in-frame clones and lacks some. Recorded here are some 120,000 clones, none singletons. Sample: lesional skin. The receptors here all came from a C3H/HeJ mouse with alopecia areata. This line is of MHC haplotype H2-k.

This clone was detected only a few times. At residue 13, the TCRdb protein and translated DNA are inconsistent; the protein given comes from the DNA. The listed genes are named as in mouse. Read coverage stops 3 residues before the CDR3 terminus; the germline J gene supplies the remainder. The chain joins TRBV31 to TRBJ1-3; 11 bases fit TRBD1. Germline V gene data show CDR1 as GKSSPN and CDR2 as SITVG. V was clipped by 1 base and J by 0 bases; unmatched bases: 2. The CDR3 covers 16 residues. CDR3 in amino acids: CAWSPGTGGSGNTLYF. CDR3 DNA, as far as it was read: TGTGCCTGGAGTCCCGGGACAGGGGGTTCTGGAAATACG.

Points on this clone: The protein listed by TCRdb differs at residue 12 from the translated DNA, so the DNA translation is shown. Germline and genes here are mouse. CDR3 sequence: CAWRGQSPSGNTLYF. CDR3 DNA, as far as it was read: TGTGCCTGGAGGGGACAGTCACCATCTGGAAATACG. The rearrangement links TRBV31 to TRBJ1-3, with 7 bases lining up with TRBD1. The CDR3 end lies 3 residues beyond the end of the read and is filled in from the germline J gene. From germline, CDR1 is GKSSPN and CDR2 SITVG. The CDR3 length is 15 residues. V was clipped by 3 bases and J by 1 base; unmatched bases: 6.

This clone was found a few times. The gene names here belong to mouse. The read comes to an end 4 residues before the CDR3 does, leaving the germline J gene to fill in the end. The chain joins TRBV1 to TRBJ2-5; 10 nucleotides match TRBD2. This CDR3 contains 14 residues. The trim removed 7 bases at V and 1 base at J, leaving 2 bases unmatched. Germline loops: CDR1 NSQYPW, CDR2 LRSPGD (reference sequence). CDR3 DNA, as far as it was read: TGCACCTGCACTGGGGGGGCGCACCAAGAC. Its protein is CTCTGGAHQD. The entire CDR3 is CTCTGGAHQDTQYF.

This clone has at least ten counts. The genes are named according to mouse. The read ends 4 residues before the CDR3 terminus; that terminus is restored from the germline J gene. V and J are TRBV19 and TRBJ1-1, with a tentative D call TRBD1 (6 bases). CDR3 length equals 14 residues. Germline V gives CDR1 FNHDT, CDR2 SITEND (reference sequence). V was clipped by 4 bases and J by 0 bases, with 10 bases between them. The CDR3 region is CASSSRDTNTEVFF. Incomplete CDR3 DNA: TGTGCCAGCAGTTCCCGGGACACAAACACA.

This clone was counted between two and nine times. Gene names refer to mouse genes. The read ends 4 residues shy of where the CDR3 ends; the end is completed using the germline J gene. The chain is built from TRBV13-3 and TRBJ1-2; D perhaps matches TRBD1 (6 bases). V was pared by 1 base and J by 4 bases, with 14 bases between. The CDR3 spans 15 residues. The germline V gene has CDR1 NNHDY and CDR2 SYVADS. CDR3 protein: CASSDQGIWGSDYTF. The sequenced part of the CDR3 DNA is TGTGCCAGCAGTGATCAGGGGATATGGGGCTCC.

This clone showed up just a few times. Gene labels here are mouse ones. With the read ending 4 residues before the CDR3 end, the germline J gene is used to fill in that end. This chain connects TRBV13-3 to TRBJ2-5, with TRBD2 matching 11 bases. Germline V gene data show CDR1 as NNHDY and CDR2 as SYVADS. There are 17 residues in the CDR3. J was trimmed by 0 bases and V by 3 bases; bases with no gene match: 6. The DNA read from the CDR3 is TGTGCCAGCAGTGGGGGACTGGGGGTCACCAACCAAGAC. Encoded protein: CASSGGLGVTNQD. The full CDR3 protein is CASSGGLGVTNQDTQYF. Drawing the rest from reference TRBV13-3 and TRBJ2-5, the complete variable domain is EAAVTQSPRSKVAVTGGKVTLSCHQTNNHDYMYWYRQDTGHGLRLIHYSYVADSTEKGDIPDGYKASRPSQENFSLILELASLSQTAVYFCASSGGLGVTNQDTQYFGPGTRLLVL.

Comments on this clone: Gene labels here are mouse ones. The CDR3 end falls 4 residues outside the read, so it is completed with the germline J gene. V is TRBV17 and J is TRBJ2-3; 9 positions match TRBD1. Per the germline V gene, CDR1 is MNHDT and CDR2 is YYDKIL. The CDR3 has 16 amino acids. The ends lost 4 bases at V and 3 bases at J; junction bases unmatched: 8. CDR3 sequence: CASSNRDRVGAETLYF. CDR3 bases read: TGTGCTAGCAGTAATAGGGACAGGGTGGGCGCAGAA. Complete variable domain (other parts from reference TRBV17 and TRBJ2-3): DTTVKQNPRYKLARVGKPVNLICSQTMNHDTMYWYQKKPNQAPKLLLFYYDKILNREADTFEKFQSSRPNNSFCSLYIGSAGLEYSAMYLCASSNRDRVGAETLYFGSGTRLTVL.

This clone was detected a few times. Gene names follow the mouse nomenclature. The DNA ends 4 residues before the CDR3 does, and the rest of the CDR3 is filled in from the germline J gene. The chain has TRBV19 and TRBJ1-1, with 12 bases lining up with TRBD1. The CDR3 is made up of 14 amino acids. Germline-derived CDR1 and CDR2 are FNHDT and SITEND (reference sequence). V shed 9 bases and J 0 bases; nucleotides not matched to a gene: 3. CDR3 DNA (partial): TGTGCCACCGGGACAGGGGGCACAAACACA. Protein: CATGTGGTNT. The CDR3, in full, reads CATGTGGTNTEVFF.

This clone was recorded a few times. Genes here carry mouse names. The DNA ends 4 residues before the CDR3 does, and the rest of the CDR3 is filled in from the germline J gene. The chain uses TRBV31 and TRBJ2-2, with unresolved D. CDR3 length: 14 amino acids. V lost 1 base, J lost 0 bases, and 6 bases lay in between. Germline values: CDR1 GKSSPN, CDR2 SITVG. CDR3 bases read: TGTGCCTGGAGTCATCAGACAAACACCGGG. Its protein product is CAWSHQTNTG. The whole CDR3 reads CAWSHQTNTGQLYF.

In this sample, this clone turned up a few times. Gene names are mouse gene names. The CDR3 DNA, read in part, is TGTGCCAGCAGACCCGGGACAGGGTTTAGTGCAGAA. Translating it yields CASRPGTGFSAE. The full CDR3 protein is CASRPGTGFSAETLYF. The chain has TRBV13-3 and TRBJ2-3; TRBD1 agrees at 9 bases. Sequencing ends 4 residues short of the CDR3 end; the germline J gene provides the rest. CDR1 and CDR2 (germline): NNHDY, SYVADS. The CDR3 totals 16 residues. Trimming cost V 5 bases and J 0 bases; bases outside gene matches: 7.

For this clone: The gene names here belong to mouse. The read gets to within 4 residues of the CDR3 end, and the germline J gene fills in the rest. The rearrangement uses TRBV13-3 and TRBJ2-4; 10 bases are shared with TRBD2. In germline, CDR1 is NNHDY, CDR2 SYVADS. This CDR3 contains 17 residues. Trimming at V came to 4 bases and at J to 0 bases, leaving 8 bases not matched to a gene. This CDR3 reads CASSPDWGPASQNTLYF. The part of the CDR3 DNA that was read is TGTGCCAGCAGTCCGGACTGGGGGCCAGCTAGTCAAAAC.

This clone appeared a few times. Each gene name is a mouse one. The read comes to an end 4 residues before the CDR3 does, leaving the germline J gene to fill in the end. The chain has TRBV13-3 and TRBJ1-1, with 7 bases fitting TRBD1. The CDR3 loop spans 15 amino acids. V was clipped by 5 bases and J by 0 bases; unmatched bases: 7. The germline V gene has CDR1 NNHDY and CDR2 SYVADS. The DNA read from the CDR3 is TGTGCCAGCAGCCCCGACAGGGCAGCAAACACA. This gives the protein CASSPDRAANT. From start to end, the CDR3 is CASSPDRAANTEVFF.

With regard to this clone: Mouse names are used for the genes. The CDR3 end lies 4 residues beyond the end of the read and is filled in from the germline J gene. The V call is TRBV19, the J call TRBJ1-1; a possible D gene is TRBD1 (6 bases). V dropped 2 bases and J dropped 4 bases, with 12 bases sitting between them. Germline V CDR1 and CDR2: FNHDT, SITEND (reference sequence). The CDR3 contains 14 residues. The CDR3 spells CASSIEGVGTEVFF. The part of the CDR3 DNA that was read is TGTGCCAGCAGTATTGAGGGGGTGGGCACA. The complete variable domain, with remaining parts taken from reference TRBV19 and TRBJ1-1, reads GGIITQTPKFLIGQEGQKLTLKCQQNFNHDTMYWYRQDSGKGLRLIYYSITENDLQKGDLSEGYDASREKKSSFSLTVTSAQKNEMAVFLCASSIEGVGTEVFFGKGTRLTVV.

This clone was picked up many times. Gene names are the mouse ones. From the germline J gene comes the end of the CDR3, since the read stops 4 residues before it. The chain has TRBV13-3 and TRBJ2-1; D unclear. Trimming removed 4 bases from V and 0 bases from J, with 5 bases in between. The CDR3 sequence is 13 residues long. Germline V CDR1 and CDR2: NNHDY, SYVADS. The covered CDR3 bases are TGTGCCAGCAGTCTCAGTAACTATGCT. Encoded protein: CASSLSNYA. The complete CDR3 sequence is CASSLSNYAEQFF.